These T cell receptor beta chains were read from a single sample in a study of T cell responses to AZD1222 COVID-19 vaccine. Assay: immunoSEQ multiplex PCR; the TCRdb copy retains only in-frame clones and omits some. The repertoire holds about 92,000 clones, with roughly nine tenths as singletons. The source material was peripheral blood, sampled on day 0 of AZD1222 vaccination. These receptors all stem from an adult in good health. CDR3s include the opening cysteine and the closing phenylalanine or tryptophan.

>TRBV19
CASSSVGADTQYF
>TRBV10-3
CATSGDGGVQYF
>TRBV20-1
CSARAVRGYTF
>TRBV6-5
CASNRDGGGYGYTF
>TRBV5-8
CASSAVRDRLSPLHF
>TRBV14
CASSQDLMGTGNTIYF
>TRBV7-2
CASSSAGTSGGYEQYF
>TRBV15
CATSPRNTYEQYF
>TRBV7-2
CASSLQGGTDTQYF
>TRBV30
CAWRPGQATNEKLFF
>TRBV19
CASSLNEKLFF
>TRBV5-4
CASTSFPLQETQYF
>TRBV6-5
CASTPGAANYGYTF
>TRBV7-3
CASSLSSRGNSPLHF
>TRBV13
CASSPGVGDTQYF
>TRBV12-3/TRBV12-4
CASSVKTNTEAFF
>TRBV9
CASSPQNTEAFF
>TRBV5-1
CASSPDTGGEQYF
>TRBV2
CASRLLAGMNTEAFF
>TRBV11-2
CASSRRPQSNTGELFF
>TRBV5-1
CASSEVVGTEAFF
>TRBV5-1
CASSLTTANTEAFF
>TRBV29-1
CSVATGAYEQYF
>TRBV2
CASMGREYGYTF
>TRBV30
CAWSVRGVNTEAFF
>TRBV5-1
CASSSPRGLAGGSSYNEQFF